The 4 T cell receptor beta chains below all came from one sample that was sequenced in a study of blood T cells in healthy people across ages (dated by TCRdb to between 2014 and 2017). Library preparation employed 5' RACE. TCRdb records Illumina HiSeq 2500 as the sequencer. A second PCR of about 6 to 11 cycles was run with a J-beta primer mix and a sample-barcoded 5' primer. TCRdb ran its own pipeline on the public reads, namely fastp trimming at Q25 and MiXCR clone calling, and kept in-frame beta chains. CDR3 protein duplicates are merged, each entry listing the most common genes and DNA. The sample table records 870,000 or so distinct CDR3 sequences; around 30% of these occur just once. 17% of the sample is taken by the ten largest. The sample taken for sequencing was blood. These receptors were obtained from a woman aged 80 or older in good health.

The chain couples TRBV2 to TRBJ2-1, with 12 bases lining up with TRBD2. The trim removed 5 bases at V and 6 bases at J, leaving 5 bases unmatched. CDR3 length equals 15 residues. CDR1 and CDR2 (germline): SNHLY, FYNNEI. The DNA for the CDR3 is TGTGCCAGCAGTACGCAGACTAGCGGGGGCAATGAGCAGTTCTTC. This codes for CASSTQTSGGNEQFF.

At least ten counts were recorded for this clonotype. The rearrangement uses TRBV6-2 or TRBV6-3 and TRBJ2-7; 7 nucleotides align to TRBD2. V shed 2 bases and J 1 base; nucleotides not matched to a gene: 8. This CDR3 contains 16 residues. The germline V gene encodes CDR1 MNHEY and CDR2 SVGEGT. The CDR3 nucleotides read TGTGCCAGCAGTTACATTCTCACTAGCGTTTCCTACGAGCAGTACTTC. Translation: CASSYILTSVSYEQYF.

The table lists this clonotype with many counts. The rearrangement uses TRBV5-4 and TRBJ2-1; TRBD2 matches 8 bases. The CDR3 has 16 residues. Per the germline V gene, CDR1 is SGHNT and CDR2 is YYREEE (reference sequence). V dropped 5 bases and J dropped 0; count of bases not matched to a gene: 7. CDR3 nucleotide sequence: TGTGCCAGCAGGCCGGGGGGGGGTAGCTCCTACAATGAGCAGTTCTTC. Amino acid sequence: CASRPGGGSSYNEQFF.

This clonotype was picked up a small number of times. The chain links TRBV10-1 to TRBJ1-1; TRBD1 matches at 7 bases. The germline CDR1 and CDR2 sequences are WNHNN and SYGVQD (reference sequence). The CDR3 consists of 18 residues. J gave up 1 base and V 4 bases, and 15 bases lay outside the gene matches. This chain's CDR3 is CASSVRRQGEFRNTEAFF. The CDR3 nucleotides are TGCGCCAGCAGTGTGAGGAGGCAGGGGGAATTCAGGAACACTGAAGCTTTCTTT.